This TCR beta chain was captured by sequencing in a study of Ad26.COV2.S vaccination and SARS-CoV-2 variants. As for this clone: The antigen is unknown.

The V gene's germline CDR1 is MNHEY and CDR2 SVGAGI. This CDR3 is built from 15 residues. Trimming removed 7 bases at V and 1 base at J, with 14 bases between. Sequencing used immunoSEQ multiplex PCR; TCRdb keeps in-frame clones, though not all of them. The table includes 300,000 to 450,000 clones, about 92% detected once. Study-wide points: The TCR breadth and depth analyses may have produced an underestimate of total T cell responses. People given the vaccine had a wider spike-specific TCR breadth than placebo recipients did. Reportedly, spike-specific CD8+ and CD4+ T cell responses achieved substantial breadth once vaccination had taken place.

The chain is built from TRBV6-5 and TRBJ1-5; D not certain. The receptor was derived from a human donor who had recovered from COVID-19. Source: peripheral blood, taken after recovery from COVID-19. The chain's CDR3 is CASNIRLSSNQPQHF. CDR3 nucleotides: TGTGCCAGCAATATTCGGCTTTCGAGCAATCAGCCCCAGCATTTT.